Here is one T cell receptor (beta chain) with its context. Its antigen target is currently unknown. The sample holds no much larger clone one base away, and base qualities are not on file. From a lookup of the germline V gene, CDR1 and CDR2 are SGHTS and YDEGEE. Trimming accounts for 2 bases at V and 2 bases at J, while the number of junction bases matched to no gene is 6. Including the terminal cysteine and phenylalanine, the CDR3 comprises 16 residues. Just the 48-base CDR3 DNA is kept, in frame starting at base 1. The library relied on the immunoSEQ multiplex PCR assay. Sourced from immuneACCESS, this table was stored by TCRdb with only in-frame sequences that have V and J called. A share of the clones is absent; for the studies checked, an unresolved V gene accounts for under half, and the remainder has no known explanation. The sample table shows 70,000 to 95,000 clones, and roughly nine tenths are seen once. The ten most abundant clones make up 0.92% of the sample.

This entry belongs to a study of control samples from healthy donors and cancer patients (dated by TCRdb to the early 2020s). Material: blood. The TCR originated in a woman aged 25 to 39 in good health. This sequence uses TRBV5-8 and TRBJ2-1; a stretch of 8 junction bases matches TRBD2. Here the CDR3 is given as CASSFGSGVTYNEQFF. The nucleotides read TGTGCCAGCAGCTTCGGTAGCGGGGTAACCTACAATGAGCAGTTCTTC.